The 23 T cell receptor beta chains below all came from one sample that was sequenced in a study of Ad26.COV2.S vaccination and SARS-CoV-2 variants. Documented treatment: about 20 received Ad26.COV2.S at low or high dose, single or two shots; five or six received placebo; per-sample allocation not given. Samples were taken on day 63 after the first vaccine or placebo injection. Only in-frame clones appear in the TCRdb table, and some are missing; sequencing was by immunoSEQ multiplex PCR. The data hold approximately 300,000 clones, with around four fifths observed a single time. The sample consisted of peripheral blood, taken in a trial of Ad26.COV2.S vaccine versus placebo. The receptors were gathered from a person aged 18-65 years who received the Ad26.COV2.S COVID-19 vaccine or a placebo.

This clone came up a few times. The chain recombines TRBV4-1 with TRBJ1-6, with D unresolved. The CDR3 sequence is 16 residues long. V lost 2 bases and J lost 2, with 10 bases in between. Germline CDR1 is MGHRA and CDR2 is YSYEKL. CDR3 sequence (DNA): TGCGCCAGCAGCCAACAGAAAGGCGCCTATAATTCACCCCTCCACTTT. It specifies CASSQQKGAYNSPLHF.

The J gene is TRBJ2-6, the V gene TRBV7-9, with 7 bases aligning to TRBD1. Trimming took 5 bases from V and 0 from J; bases not matched to a gene: 1. CDR3 length: 15 amino acids. Germline V CDR1 and CDR2: SEHNR, FQNEAQ (reference sequence). The CDR3: CASSRQGSGANVLTF. CDR3 nucleotides: TGTGCCAGCAGCCGACAGGGCTCTGGGGCCAACGTCCTGACTTTC.

Remarks on this clone: The junction does not match germline at one end; this may be a read error. The J gene is TRBJ2-7, the V gene TRBV2; D uncertain. Germline values: CDR1 SNHLY, CDR2 FYNNEI. This CDR3 has 10 amino acids. The CDR3 sequence is CASSWAMIGF. Written as DNA, the CDR3 is TGTGCCAGCAGCTGGGCAATGATCGGCTTC.

V is TRBV5-1 and J is TRBJ1-2; tentative D call: TRBD1 (6 bases). The germline V gene has CDR1 SGHRS and CDR2 YFSETQ. The CDR3 extends over 16 amino acids. Trimming removed 4 bases from V and 4 bases from J, with 20 bases in between. CDR3 amino acids: CASSGGPSGTAYGYTF. Written as DNA, the CDR3 is TGCGCCAGCAGCGGGGGGCCTAGCGGGACGGCCTATGGCTACACCTTC.

The J gene is TRBJ1-2, the V gene TRBV2, with TRBD1 as a possible D gene (6 bases). Trimming shortened V by 0 bases and J by 6 bases, and 17 bases separated the two germline ends. Germline-derived CDR1 and CDR2 are SNHLY and FYNNEI. The CDR3 runs 16 residues. The chain's CDR3 is CASSEAGLGGRNGYTF. In DNA form, the CDR3 reads TGTGCCAGCAGTGAAGCAGGTTTGGGGGGCCGGAATGGCTACACCTTC. Together with reference TRBV2 and TRBJ1-2, the CDR3 gives the full variable domain: EPEVTQTPSHQVTQMGQEVILRCVPISNHLYFYWYRQILGQKVEFLVSFYNNEISEKSEIFDDQFSVERPDGSNFTLKIRSTKLEDSAMYFCASSEAGLGGRNGYTFGSGTRLTVV.

The rearrangement joins TRBV10-3 to TRBJ2-7, with D tentatively TRBD1 (7 bases). V was shortened by 6 bases and J by 0 bases, with 15 bases between the two germline ends. This CDR3 comprises 15 residues. From germline, CDR1 is ENHRY and CDR2 SYGVKD. CDR3 protein: CAIRQGRQDSYEQYF. In nucleotides, the CDR3 is TGTGCCATCAGACAGGGGAGGCAGGACTCCTACGAGCAGTACTTC.

The V call is TRBV6-5, the J call TRBJ1-6; 10 nucleotides match TRBD1. Trimming took 7 bases from V and 9 from J; bases not matched to a gene: 6. This CDR3 contains 14 residues. Germline V gene data show CDR1 as MNHEY and CDR2 as SVGAGI. CDR3 in DNA: TGTGCCAGCACCCGGACAGGGGGGAGTTCACCCCTCCACTTT. It is translated as CASTRTGGSSPLHF.

The chain combines TRBV6-5 with TRBJ1-6; TRBD1 aligns across 9 bases. The CDR3 length is 13 residues. Germline CDR1 reads MNHEY; CDR2 reads SVGAGI. V gave up 7 bases and J gave up 7 bases; unmatched junction bases: 2. CDR3 DNA: TGTGCCAGCAAAGGGACAGGGAATTCACCCCTCCACTTT. This sequence encodes CASKGTGNSPLHF.

The chain recombines TRBV5-6 with TRBJ2-7, with D unclear. V lost 2 bases and J lost 0, with 12 bases in between. The CDR3 spans 15 residues. Germline loops: CDR1 SGHDT, CDR2 YYEEEE. The CDR3 nucleotides are TGTGCCAGCAGCTTTCTGTCACAGAGCTCCTACGAGCAGTACTTC. It yields the protein CASSFLSQSSYEQYF.

This sequence joins TRBV7-3 and TRBJ2-5, with 13 bases fitting TRBD2. Germline V lookup: CDR1 SGHTA, CDR2 FQGTGA. This CDR3 has 15 amino acids. J was trimmed by 5 bases and V by 3 bases; bases with no gene match: 3. Written as DNA, the CDR3 is TGTGCCAGCAGCTTTACTAGCGGGGGGGCGGAGACCCAGTACTTC. Translating gives CASSFTSGGAETQYF.

The rearrangement uses TRBV4-1 and TRBJ2-1; D may be TRBD1 (5 bases). V lost 1 base to trimming and J lost 7 bases, with 11 bases between them. Germline loops: CDR1 MGHRA, CDR2 YSYEKL. This CDR3 is built from 14 residues. The CDR3 region has the DNA TGCGCCAGCAGCCAAGGGACAATTCTGAATGAGCAGTTCTTC. It codes for CASSQGTILNEQFF.

The chain is built from TRBV5-1 and TRBJ1-4; 7 positions match TRBD1. The CDR3 runs 16 residues. After removal of 5 bases from V and 0 bases from J, the junction contained 7 bases not matched to a gene. Germline V gene sequence: CDR1 SGHRS, CDR2 YFSETQ. In DNA form, the CDR3 reads TGCGCCAGCAGATACGGGACAGTACCAACTAATGAAAAACTGTTTTTT. This gives the protein CASRYGTVPTNEKLFF.

The chain is built from TRBV9 and TRBJ2-1; 8 positions agree with TRBD2. The V gene's germline CDR1 is SGDLS and CDR2 YYNGEE. Germline trimming cut 3 bases from V and 0 bases from J; bases unmatched to any gene: 2. The CDR3 contains 15 residues. CDR3 sequence reads: CASSALAGSYNEQFF. Written as DNA, the CDR3 is TGTGCCAGCAGCGCCCTAGCGGGCTCCTACAATGAGCAGTTCTTC.

This clone was recorded a few times. This chain connects TRBV4-1 to TRBJ1-3, with TRBD1 matching over 7 bases. The CDR3 loop spans 16 amino acids. The junction had 9 bases not matched to a gene; V was cut back by 3 bases and J by 4 bases. Germline CDR1 is MGHRA and CDR2 is YSYEKL. As DNA, the CDR3 is TGCGCCAGCAGCCAGCCTAGGACAGGCGTCGGAAACACCATATATTTT. It codes for CASSQPRTGVGNTIYF.

This chain uses TRBV27 with TRBJ1-4; 10 bases line up with TRBD1. V shed 4 bases and J 7 bases; nucleotides not matched to a gene: 6. CDR1 is MNHEY, CDR2 SMNVEV, per germline (reference sequence). The CDR3 sequence is 15 residues long. In nucleotides, the CDR3 is TGTGCCAGCAGTTGGTCAGGGACAGGGGCTGAAAAACTGTTTTTT. Protein product: CASSWSGTGAEKLFF.

Of note for this clone: This CDR3 is also generated by other DNA sequences in the sample. The chain uses TRBV28 and TRBJ1-5; 9 nucleotides agree with TRBD1. The germline CDR1 and CDR2 sequences are MDHEN and SYDVKM. CDR3 length equals 15 residues. V lost 6 bases, J lost 1 base, and 4 bases stayed unmatched. For the CDR3, the DNA is TGTGCCAGCAGCCCACAGGGGGCGAGCAATCAGCCCCAGCATTTT. It encodes CASSPQGASNQPQHF.

The CDR3 nucleotides are TGTGCCAGCTCACCTGTCGAAACCGGGACGGAAAGTGAAGCTTTCTTT. This gives the protein CASSPVETGTESEAFF. The chain combines TRBV18 with TRBJ1-1; maybe TRBD1 (5 bases). V was clipped by 3 bases and J by 7 bases, with 21 bases between them. Germline assignment: CDR1 KGHSH and CDR2 LQKENI. This CDR3 spans 16 amino acids.

The CDR3 bases are TGTGCCAGCAGCTTGGACGGGACAGGGACCTACGAGCAGTACTTC. Translating it yields CASSLDGTGTYEQYF. V gene TRBV5-4 combines with J gene TRBJ2-7; 9 bases align to TRBD1. V lost 0 bases, J lost 2 bases, and 3 bases stayed unmatched. Germline values: CDR1 SGHNT, CDR2 YYREEE (reference sequence). This CDR3 contains 15 residues.

This rearrangement joins TRBV29-1 to TRBJ2-2; D is uncertain. V lost 2 bases and J 0 bases, leaving 4 bases between the germline ends. Germline V CDR1 and CDR2: SQVTM, ANQGSEA. The CDR3 is made up of 13 amino acids. This CDR3 is CSVEWPNTGELFF. For the CDR3, the DNA is TGCAGCGTTGAATGGCCGAACACCGGGGAGCTGTTTTTT.

Comment on this clone: A read error may produce the germline difference seen at one junction end. The chain couples TRBV28 to TRBJ1-2, with 7 bases that match TRBD1. CDR1 is MDHEN and CDR2 is SYDVKM in the germline V gene. The CDR3 consists of 14 residues. As DNA, the CDR3 is TGTGCCAGCAACAATAAATGGGTTGGGACAGTCCAGTTGTTC. Amino acid sequence: CASNNKWVGTVQLF.

This clone came up once. This chain uses TRBV12-3 or TRBV12-4 with TRBJ1-5, with D perhaps matching TRBD1 (5 bases). This CDR3 has 13 amino acids. With 6 bases removed from V and 3 bases from J, the gap between germline ends came to 9 bases. CDR3 DNA sequence: TGTGCCAGCAGGGGGGGGGACAATCAGCCCCAGCATTTT. Residues: CASRGGDNQPQHF.

This clone was seen a few times. The J gene is TRBJ1-5, the V gene TRBV7-6, with D maybe TRBD1 (5 bases). Trimming left V 3 bases short and J 0 bases short, with 9 bases between. CDR1 is SGHVS, CDR2 FNYEAQ, per germline. This CDR3 is 15 amino acids long. The CDR3 DNA is TGTGCCAGCAGCTTGGGGGGGAATAGCAATCAGCCCCAGCATTTT. The encoded protein is CASSLGGNSNQPQHF.

The chain joins TRBV4-1 to TRBJ2-2; 12 nucleotides align to TRBD2. Germline CDR1 reads MGHRA; CDR2 reads YSYEKL. The CDR3 covers 18 residues. J gave up 6 bases and V 4 bases, and 12 bases lay outside the gene matches. This chain's CDR3 is CASSRDMLAGGLAGELFF. CDR3 DNA sequence: TGCGCCAGCAGCCGTGATATGCTAGCGGGGGGGCTGGCCGGGGAGCTGTTTTTT.